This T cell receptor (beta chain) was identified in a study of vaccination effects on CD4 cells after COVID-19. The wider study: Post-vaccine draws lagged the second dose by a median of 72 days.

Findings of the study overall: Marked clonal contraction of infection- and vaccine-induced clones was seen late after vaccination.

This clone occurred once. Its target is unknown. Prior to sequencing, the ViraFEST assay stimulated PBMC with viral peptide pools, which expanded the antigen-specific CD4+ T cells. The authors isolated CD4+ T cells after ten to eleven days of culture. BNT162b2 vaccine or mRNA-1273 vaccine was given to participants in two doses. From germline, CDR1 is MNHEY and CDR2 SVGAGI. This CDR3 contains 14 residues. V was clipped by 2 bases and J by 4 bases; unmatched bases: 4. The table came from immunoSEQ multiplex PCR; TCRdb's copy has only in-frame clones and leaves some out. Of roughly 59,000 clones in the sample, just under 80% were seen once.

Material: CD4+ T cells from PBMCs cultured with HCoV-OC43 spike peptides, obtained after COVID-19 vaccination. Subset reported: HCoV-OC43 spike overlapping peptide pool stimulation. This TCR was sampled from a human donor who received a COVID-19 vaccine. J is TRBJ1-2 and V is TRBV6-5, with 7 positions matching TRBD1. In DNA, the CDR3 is TGTGCCAGCAGTTACATAGGGGGCGGCTATGGCTACACCTTC. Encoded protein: CASSYIGGGYGYTF.